One and the same sample provided the 3 T cell receptor beta chains below, sequenced in a study of OX40 agonist ivuxolimab in advanced cancers. Libraries were prepared through the immunoSEQ multiplex PCR assay. TCRdb holds this immuneACCESS table with in-frame rearrangements only. Some clones are missing; in checked studies, unresolved V genes explain under half, and the rest has no known cause. The table for this sample lists about 84,000 clones; around 94% of them were counted only once. The ten biggest clones cover around 10% of the sample. The sample here was CD4+ or CD8+ T cells sorted from blood, taken in a trial of the OX40 agonist ivuxolimab. The receptor set was obtained from an adult with an advanced solid tumor such as melanoma, head and neck, liver or kidney cancer.

The chain couples TRBV7-9 to TRBJ2-7, with a weak D call TRBD1 (6 bases). Trimming left V 4 bases short and J 6 bases short, with 16 bases between. The CDR3 consists of 14 residues. The germline gives CDR1 SEHNR, CDR2 FQNEAQ (reference sequence). The CDR3 sequence: CASSSQTGKLEQYF. CDR3 nucleotides: TGTGCCAGCAGCTCACAGACAGGTAAACTCGAGCAGTACTTC.

V usage is TRBV11-2 and J usage is TRBJ2-1; possibly TRBD1 for D (6 bases). With 3 bases removed from V and 3 bases from J, the gap between germline ends came to 12 bases. Looked up from germline, CDR1 is SGHAT and CDR2 is FQNNGV. This CDR3 region has 15 residues. The CDR3 loop reads CASSLSTGYYNEQFF. Here the CDR3 DNA reads TGTGCCAGCAGCTTGAGCACAGGGTACTACAATGAGCAGTTCTTC. Together with reference TRBV11-2 and TRBJ2-1, the CDR3 gives the full variable domain: EAGVAQSPRYKIIEKRQSVAFWCNPISGHATLYWYQQILGQGPKLLIQFQNNGVVDDSQLPKDRFSAERLKGVDSTLKIQPAKLEDSAVYLCASSLSTGYYNEQFFGPGTRLTVL.

This chain joins TRBV19 and TRBJ2-1; D is unclear. The CDR3 runs to 14 residues. V was pared by 1 base and J by 15 bases, with 19 bases between. Germline V lookup: CDR1 LNHDA, CDR2 SQIVND (reference sequence). The CDR3 sequence: CASSIAIGIHRLFF. The CDR3 DNA is TGTGCCAGTAGTATAGCAATTGGGATTCATCGTCTGTTCTTC.